The 5 T cell receptor beta chains below all came from one sample that was sequenced in a study of blood T cells in healthy people across ages. Combining a sample-barcoded 5' primer with a J-beta primer mix, a second PCR ran for roughly 7 to 12 cycles. Via MiXCR, TCRdb re-called the 5' RACE reads, giving one row per CDR3 protein. The repertoire holds about 1.4 million distinct CDR3 sequences, with approximately 59% as singletons. The sequencing input was blood. These receptors were obtained from a man aged 18-30 years in good health.

The chain combines TRBV29-1 with TRBJ1-1; D uncertain. Germline values: CDR1 SQVTM, CDR2 ANQGSEA. The CDR3 runs 13 residues. Deletions cut 1 base from V and 5 bases from J, with 11 bases between. DNA of the CDR3: TGCAGCGTTGAAGGACTTATGAGGACTGAAGCTTTCTTT. It codes for CSVEGLMRTEAFF.

The genes are TRBV5-6 and TRBJ1-5; a possible D gene is TRBD1 (6 bases). Germline V gene sequence: CDR1 SGHDT, CDR2 YYEEEE. The V end lost 4 bases, the J end lost 1 base, and 15 bases lay between the germline ends. The CDR3 consists of 16 residues. The chain's CDR3 is CASSPWGARSNQPQHF. The CDR3 nucleotides are TGTGCCAGCAGCCCGTGGGGGGCGCGGAGCAATCAGCCCCAGCATTTT.

This clonotype appeared many times. The rearrangement uses TRBV3-1 and TRBJ2-5, with a weak D call TRBD1 (5 bases). V was pared by 4 bases and J by 4 bases, with 13 bases between. Germline lookup yields CDR1 LGHDT and CDR2 YNNKEL (reference sequence). The CDR3 is 14 amino acids. DNA for the CDR3: TGTGCCAGCAGCCCAAGGCAGGGCGGAGAGACCCAGTACTTC. Its translation: CASSPRQGGETQYF.

CDR3 sequence (DNA): TGTGCCAGCAGTTTCAGGGGGTCCGGGGAGCTGTTTTTT. Translating it yields CASSFRGSGELFF. The genes are TRBV6-5 and TRBJ2-2; 7 positions match TRBD1. The CDR3 spans 13 residues. V shed 4 bases and J 6 bases; nucleotides not matched to a gene: 2. Germline V gene lookup returns CDR1 MNHEY and CDR2 SVGAGI.

The chain recombines TRBV20-1 with TRBJ2-4; D gene ambiguous. The last part of the DNA fits TRBJ2-5 better; the J call may be wrong. The CDR3 contains 8 residues. Germline V CDR1 and CDR2: DFQATT, SNEGSKA (reference sequence). DNA for the CDR3: TGCGGCCTGGGGACCCAGTACTTC. It translates to CGLGTQYF.